This record concerns one TCR beta chain sequence. The PCR ran on 60 Vbeta and 13 Jbeta primers. Some clones are missing from TCRdb's copy, which holds only in-frame ones; the method was immunoSEQ multiplex PCR. The table lists 200,000 to 250,000 clones, roughly 79% of them singletons. The germline V gene has CDR1 SGHKS and CDR2 YYEKEE (reference sequence). CDR3 length equals 19 residues. V shed 4 bases and J 4 bases; nucleotides not matched to a gene: 17. This entry belongs to a study of cytomegalovirus exposure and HLA in healthy donors. The TCR comes from a woman aged 35 to 49 in good health and CMV-seronegative. Material for sequencing was PBMCs. The chain is built from TRBV5-5 and TRBJ2-4; TRBD2 aligns across 10 bases. The CDR3, as DNA: TGTGCCAGCAGCCAAGAGCGGGGGGGGCCGTTACGGCCAAAAAACATTCAGTACTTC. Translation gives CASSQERGGPLRPKNIQYF.